Below are 32 T cell receptor beta chains sequenced from a single sample in a study of PD-1 blockade in classical Hodgkin lymphoma. Generated by immunoSEQ multiplex PCR, the TCRdb table keeps only in-frame clones and is missing some. The sample yields tens of thousands of clones, about three quarters seen once. Indicated time point: cycle 4 day 1 (C4D1), after more than 5 weeks of nivolumab. No patient escaped relapse after autologous stem cell transplantation, and brentuximab vedotin exposure varied. Sample: peripheral blood mononuclear cells (PBMCs), taken before the fourth cycle of nivolumab. These receptors all stem from a human donor with classical Hodgkin lymphoma.

J is TRBJ2-3 and V is TRBV11-3, with 13 bases matching TRBD2. The CDR3 runs to 16 residues. Germline V gives CDR1 SGHNT, CDR2 YENEEA. V was pared by 3 bases and J by 6 bases, with 6 bases of the junction left unmatched. Here the CDR3 DNA reads TGTGCCAGCAGCTTGGGACTAGCGGGATCGAGGGATACGCAGTATTTT. Amino acids: CASSLGLAGSRDTQYF.

The CDR3 protein is CASSSTDTQYF. CDR3 DNA: TGTGCCAGCTCGAGCACAGATACGCAGTATTTT. V and J are TRBV28 and TRBJ2-3; D call uncertain. The V end lost 8 bases, the J end lost 0 bases, and 3 bases lay between the germline ends. The CDR3 covers 11 residues. The germline CDR1 and CDR2 sequences are MDHEN and SYDVKM.

The V and J genes are TRBV28 and TRBJ1-3; D may be TRBD1 (5 bases). This CDR3 region has 17 residues. Germline-derived CDR1 and CDR2 are MDHEN and SYDVKM. Trimming removed 3 bases at V and 3 bases at J, with 18 bases between. The CDR3 nucleotides are TGTGCCAGCAGTTTGTTGGGGGGAGGCTCCTATGGAAACACCATATATTTT. This translates into CASSLLGGGSYGNTIYF.

This chain links TRBV11-1 with TRBJ2-3; TRBD2 agrees at 13 bases. Germline CDR1 SGHAT, CDR2 FQDESV (reference sequence). The CDR3 contains 16 residues. V was pared by 5 bases and J by 3 bases, with 5 bases of the junction left unmatched. The CDR3 reads CASSRTSGRGTDTQYF. In DNA, the CDR3 is TGTGCCAGCAGCCGAACTAGCGGGAGGGGGACAGATACGCAGTATTTT.

V usage is TRBV7-9 and J usage is TRBJ1-2, with D hard to call. V was trimmed by 0 bases and J by 3 bases, leaving 8 bases between them. Germline-derived CDR1 and CDR2 are SEHNR and FQNEAQ (reference sequence). There are 14 residues in the CDR3. CDR3: CASSLAGVHYGYTF. CDR3 nucleotides: TGTGCCAGCAGCTTAGCGGGCGTGCACTATGGCTACACCTTC.

The chain carries TRBV27 and TRBJ2-3; D is ambiguous. There are 13 residues in the CDR3. V lost 8 bases, J lost 1 base, and 10 bases lay in between. The germline gives CDR1 MNHEY, CDR2 SMNVEV (reference sequence). The CDR3 bases are TGTGCCAGCCGTCTTTCTGGCACAGATACGCAGTATTTT. Its translation is CASRLSGTDTQYF.

The genes are TRBV30 and TRBJ2-6; D remains ambiguous. The length of the CDR3 is 16 residues. V lost 4 bases, J lost 1 base, and 14 bases lay in between. Germline V gene lookup returns CDR1 GTSNPN and CDR2 SVGIG (reference sequence). CDR3: CAWTRSPGSGANVLTF. DNA of the CDR3: TGTGCCTGGACCCGCTCCCCAGGATCTGGGGCCAACGTCCTGACTTTC.

The chain is built from TRBV6-6 and TRBJ2-7, with 7 positions matching TRBD2. This CDR3 has 14 amino acids. Germline trimming cut 2 bases from V and 4 bases from J; bases unmatched to any gene: 5. Germline CDR1 reads MNHNY; CDR2 reads SVGAGI (reference sequence). CDR3 protein: CASSYLPSGYEQYF. In DNA, the CDR3 is TGTGCCAGCAGTTACCTACCTAGCGGATACGAGCAGTACTTC.

This chain joins TRBV6-5 and TRBJ2-7, with 8 bases that match TRBD2. This CDR3 is 15 amino acids long. Germline V CDR1 and CDR2: MNHEY, SVGAGI. The V gene end was trimmed by 8 bases and the J gene end by 0 bases; junction bases not matched to a gene: 9. CDR3 in DNA: TGTGCCAGCTGGGCGGGAGGTAGGAGCTCCTACGAGCAGTACTTC. It codes for CASWAGGRSSYEQYF.

The rearrangement uses TRBV6-6 and TRBJ2-3; 7 bases are shared with TRBD2. Trimming took 7 bases from V and 6 from J; bases not matched to a gene: 7. This CDR3 is 13 amino acids long. In germline, CDR1 is MNHNY, CDR2 SVGAGI (reference sequence). CDR3 region: CASTPGGSDTQYF. DNA of the CDR3: TGTGCCAGCACCCCCGGGGGGTCCGATACGCAGTATTTT.

DNA for the CDR3: TGTGCCAGTAGTGGCAGGACACTCGGCTATAGCAATCAGCCCCAGCATTTT. Amino acids: CASSGRTLGYSNQPQHF. The rearrangement links TRBV19 to TRBJ1-5; weak D call: TRBD1 (5 bases). The CDR3 runs 17 residues. The ends were cut back, 5 bases at V and 0 bases at J, with 17 bases in the middle. CDR1 and CDR2 (germline): LNHDA, SQIVND (reference sequence).

The V and J genes are TRBV29-1 and TRBJ1-2; no clear D gene. The V and J ends lost 5 bases and 0 bases respectively, with 10 bases between them. There are 13 residues in the CDR3. Germline V CDR1 and CDR2: SQVTM, ANQGSEA. The CDR3 DNA reads as TGCAGCGTTAGGGAAGGGTCTAACTATGGCTACACCTTC. It codes for CSVREGSNYGYTF.

The chain uses TRBV28 and TRBJ1-1, with D possibly matching TRBD1 (6 bases). Trimming took off 6 bases at V and 0 bases at J, with 11 bases between the two ends. This CDR3 has 14 amino acids. Germline V gives CDR1 MDHEN, CDR2 SYDVKM. CDR3 protein: CASSIGQLNTEAFF. CDR3 bases: TGTGCCAGCAGCATCGGACAGTTGAACACTGAAGCTTTCTTT. The full variable domain, its missing parts supplied by reference TRBV28 and TRBJ1-1, is DVKVTQSSRYLVKRTGEKVFLECVQDMDHENMFWYRQDPGLGLRLIYFSYDVKMKEKGDIPEGYSVSREKKERFSLILESASTNQTSMYLCASSIGQLNTEAFFGQGTRLTVV.

J is TRBJ1-1 and V is TRBV6-5; D is perhaps TRBD1 (5 bases). Germline CDR1 MNHEY, CDR2 SVGAGI. The CDR3 covers 15 residues. V was cut by 0 bases and J by 1 base, with 9 bases left in between. The CDR3 spells CASSYSWGPNTEAFF. In DNA, the CDR3 is TGTGCCAGCAGTTACTCGTGGGGCCCGAACACTGAAGCTTTCTTT.

The rearrangement uses TRBV10-3 and TRBJ2-3; D unclear. The CDR3 consists of 14 residues. The V gene lost 3 bases and the J gene lost 5 bases, with 12 bases spanning the gap. Germline CDR1 ENHRY, CDR2 SYGVKD. This CDR3 is CAISDVLMRDTQYF. The DNA of the CDR3 is TGTGCCATCAGTGACGTACTCATGCGAGATACGCAGTATTTT.

This chain links TRBV11-2 with TRBJ2-3; either TRBD1 or TRBD2 may supply D (5 bases each). The CDR3 totals 19 residues. V was shortened by 0 bases and J by 3 bases, with 22 bases between the two germline ends. CDR1 and CDR2 (germline): SGHAT, FQNNGV. DNA of the CDR3: TGTGCCAGCAGCTTAGAGGGACGTCTTATTCACCCTTCGACAGATACGCAGTATTTT. This translates into CASSLEGRLIHPSTDTQYF.

Of note for this clone: The sample contains more than one DNA sequence encoding this CDR3. DNA for the CDR3: TGTGCCAGCAGCGTGGCAGGGGGACCGAACACCGGGGAGCTGTTTTTT. This encodes CASSVAGGPNTGELFF. J is TRBJ2-2 and V is TRBV9; TRBD1 agrees at 7 bases. This CDR3 has 16 residues. V lost 2 bases and J lost 0; bases outside the gene matches: 4. Germline V gene lookup returns CDR1 SGDLS and CDR2 YYNGEE.

The V and J genes are TRBV30 and TRBJ1-5; D might be TRBD1 (5 bases). The ends were cut back, 3 bases at V and 4 bases at J, with 16 bases in the middle. The V gene's germline CDR1 is GTSNPN and CDR2 SVGIG (reference sequence). The CDR3 loop spans 15 amino acids. The CDR3 coding sequence is TGTGCCTGGAGCGTGGCTCGGCAGGGAAATCAGCCCCAGCATTTT. As protein: CAWSVARQGNQPQHF.

The chain links TRBV10-1 to TRBJ2-2; D not resolved. The V end lost 6 bases, the J end lost 1 base, and 3 bases lay between the germline ends. Germline CDR1 and CDR2: WNHNN and SYGVQD (reference sequence). The CDR3 is 12 residues long. The CDR3 protein is CASRENTGELFF. Written as DNA, the CDR3 is TGCGCCAGCAGAGAGAACACCGGGGAGCTGTTTTTT.

Regarding this clone: A read error may produce the germline difference seen at one junction end. This chain joins TRBV6-5 and TRBJ1-1; D remains unclear. The CDR3 loop spans 9 amino acids. Germline CDR1 reads MNHEY; CDR2 reads SVGAGI. The CDR3 region is CASSPPPIF. DNA of the CDR3: TGTGCCAGCAGTCCTCCGCCTATCTTT.

V is TRBV6-5 and J is TRBJ2-2; 8 bases match TRBD1. Trimming removed 8 bases from V and 4 bases from J; junction bases left unmatched: 6. Germline V gene sequence: CDR1 MNHEY, CDR2 SVGAGI. This CDR3 has 14 amino acids. The CDR3 nucleotides are TGTGCCAGCTCTCGACAGGGGATCACCGGGGAGCTGTTTTTT. Its translation: CASSRQGITGELFF.

The chain carries TRBV5-6 and TRBJ2-1; D possibly corresponds to TRBD1 (6 bases). CDR3 length: 15 amino acids. V lost 7 bases to trimming and J lost 5 bases, with 19 bases between them. Germline values: CDR1 SGHDT, CDR2 YYEEEE. The CDR3 bases are TGTGCCAGCGGCCTACAGGGAGCCGTCCACAATGAGCAGTTCTTC. Amino acids: CASGLQGAVHNEQFF. Full variable domain (remainder filled in from reference TRBV5-6 and TRBJ2-1): DAGVTQSPTHLIKTRGQQVTLRCSPKSGHDTVSWYQQALGQGPQFIFQYYEEEERQRGNFPDRFSGHQFPNYSSELNVNALLLGDSALYLCASGLQGAVHNEQFFGPGTRLTVL.

This clone was seen more than once but under ten times. The chain employs TRBV7-2 and TRBJ2-7, with 9 bases lining up with TRBD2. Germline V gene lookup returns CDR1 SGHTA and CDR2 FQGNSA. The CDR3 sequence is 16 residues long. With V trimmed by 2 bases and J by 7 bases, 12 bases remained unmatched. The CDR3 spells CASSLNNAGGPGEQYF. The CDR3 nucleotides are TGTGCCAGCAGCTTAAATAACGCGGGAGGGCCAGGAGAGCAGTACTTC.

The gene calls are TRBV7-2 and TRBJ2-7, with D perhaps matching TRBD1 (5 bases). Trimming took off 1 base at V and 2 bases at J, with 15 bases between the two ends. The CDR3 consists of 16 residues. CDR1 and CDR2 from the germline V gene are SGHTA and FQGNSA. CDR3 sequence reads: CASSLEGIPRAYEQYF. CDR3 nucleotides: TGTGCCAGCAGCTTAGAAGGGATCCCCAGGGCCTACGAGCAGTACTTC.

The chain recombines TRBV9 with TRBJ2-5, with a weak D call TRBD1 (5 bases). With 0 bases removed from V and 5 bases from J, the gap between germline ends came to 14 bases. Germline loops: CDR1 SGDLS, CDR2 YYNGEE. There are 15 residues in the CDR3. The CDR3 spells CASSVGLGALETQYF. CDR3 nucleotide sequence: TGTGCCAGCAGCGTAGGGCTAGGGGCTTTGGAGACCCAGTACTTC.

CDR3 sequence reads: CASSLIWGFMNTEAFF. CDR3 nucleotide sequence: TGTGCCAGCAGCTTGATCTGGGGGTTCATGAACACTGAAGCTTTCTTT. The chain employs TRBV5-6 and TRBJ1-1; TRBD1 is a possible D gene (5 bases). CDR1 and CDR2 (germline): SGHDT, YYEEEE. Trimming stripped 1 base from V and 0 bases from J, with 13 bases between. The CDR3 covers 16 residues.

This chain uses TRBV5-8 with TRBJ2-7, with 8 bases that match TRBD1. With 2 bases clipped from V and 4 bases from J, the junction kept 5 bases outside the gene matches. The CDR3 sequence is 14 residues long. Germline assignment: CDR1 SGHTS and CDR2 YDEGEE. This chain's CDR3 is CASSFGTGLYEQYF. The CDR3 DNA follows: TGTGCCAGCAGCTTCGGGACAGGTCTATACGAGCAGTACTTC.

The genes are TRBV7-8 and TRBJ2-7, with TRBD1 matching over 11 bases. The CDR3 sequence is 15 residues long. Germline CDR1 reads SGHVS; CDR2 reads FQNEAQ. With V trimmed by 4 bases and J by 3 bases, 5 bases remained unmatched. For the CDR3, the DNA is TGTGCCAGCAGCTCAACCGGGACAGGGGGCTACGAGCAGTACTTC. Protein sequence: CASSSTGTGGYEQYF. The variable domain in full, completed from reference TRBV7-8 and TRBJ2-7, reads GAGVSQSPRYKVAKRGQDVALRCDPISGHVSLFWYQQALGQGPEFLTYFQNEAQLDKSGLPSDRFFAERPEGSVSTLKIQRTQQEDSAVYLCASSSTGTGGYEQYFGPGTRLTVT.

This clone appeared a single time. The chain carries TRBV29-1 and TRBJ1-1; a possible D gene is TRBD1 (6 bases). Germline-derived CDR1 and CDR2 are SQVTM and ANQGSEA. V was trimmed by 4 bases and J by 0 bases, leaving 12 bases between them. The CDR3 is 14 residues long. The CDR3 DNA follows: TGCAGCGTTGCAGGGGAACAATTGAACACTGAAGCTTTCTTT. Its translation: CSVAGEQLNTEAFF.

This clone was observed at least ten times. The chain is built from TRBV6-1 and TRBJ1-1, with D possibly matching TRBD1 (6 bases). The length of the CDR3 is 15 residues. V lost 7 bases and J 4 bases, leaving 19 bases between the germline ends. Germline loops: CDR1 MNHNS, CDR2 SASEGT. CDR3 in amino acids: CASTRNREGGTEAFF. CDR3 nucleotide sequence: TGTGCCAGCACCAGAAACAGGGAAGGGGGCACTGAAGCTTTCTTT.

The chain carries TRBV5-6 and TRBJ2-4; 9 positions agree with TRBD1. CDR1 is SGHDT, CDR2 YYEEEE, per germline. Trimming took 0 bases from V and 8 from J; bases not matched to a gene: 9. The CDR3 runs to 16 residues. CDR3 bases: TGTGCCAGCAGCTTGGCGGGTTGGACAGGGGCGGACATTCAGTACTTC. Translating it yields CASSLAGWTGADIQYF.

V gene TRBV5-4 combines with J gene TRBJ2-3; TRBD1 is a possible D gene (6 bases). CDR1 SGHNT and CDR2 YYREEE come from the germline V gene (reference sequence). V dropped 4 bases and J dropped 4 bases, with 13 bases sitting between them. CDR3 length: 14 residues. In DNA form, the CDR3 reads TGTGCCAGCAGCCAAAAGGGGGATCCAGATACGCAGTATTTT. Its translation: CASSQKGDPDTQYF.